The clone carrying this T cell receptor (beta chain) was seen a few times. Its antigen is unidentified. This sample is drawn from a study of identifying expanded T cells in peripheral blood. Assay: immunoSEQ multiplex PCR; the TCRdb copy retains only in-frame clones and omits some. This sample has around 56,000 clones, with about 85% found just once. Points from the study as a whole: Variance in clone template counts between two-week samples significantly increased with total template count across all healthy donors.

V was cut by 6 bases and J by 11 bases, with 20 bases left in between. From germline, CDR1 is LNHDA and CDR2 SQIVND (reference sequence). The CDR3 loop spans 14 amino acids. This clonotype was sampled from a person aged 18-70 years in good health. The chain recombines TRBV19 with TRBJ1-5; possibly TRBD1 for D (5 bases). The sample consisted of blood. The DNA of the CDR3 is TGTGCCAGTAGCTCGGCCACAATTAGAGGGGCCCAGCATTTT. Protein: CASSSATIRGAQHF.